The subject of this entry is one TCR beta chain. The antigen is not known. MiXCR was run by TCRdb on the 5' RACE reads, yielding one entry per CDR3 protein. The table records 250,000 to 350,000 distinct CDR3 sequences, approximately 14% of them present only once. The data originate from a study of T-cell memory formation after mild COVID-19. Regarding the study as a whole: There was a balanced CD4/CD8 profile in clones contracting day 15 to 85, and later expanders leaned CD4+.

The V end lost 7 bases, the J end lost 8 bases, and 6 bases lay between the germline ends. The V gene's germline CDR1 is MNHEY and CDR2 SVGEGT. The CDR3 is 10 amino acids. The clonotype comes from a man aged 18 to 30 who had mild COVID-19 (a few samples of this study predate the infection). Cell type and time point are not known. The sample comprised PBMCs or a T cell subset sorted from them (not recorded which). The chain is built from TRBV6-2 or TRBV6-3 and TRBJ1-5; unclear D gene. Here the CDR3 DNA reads TGTGCCAGCACTAGCGAGCCCCAGCATTTT. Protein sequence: CASTSEPQHF.